Sequencing of this T cell receptor (beta chain) was carried out in a study of cytotoxic CD8 clonotypes in ibrutinib-treated CLL. The assay was immunoSEQ multiplex PCR, and TCRdb's table has in-frame clones only and misses some. The table shows 52,000 or so clones, with 75% to 90% occurring only once. The germline CDR1 and CDR2 sequences are KGHSH and LQKENI. The J segment lost 5 bases and the V segment lost 6 bases, leaving 8 bases of the junction unmatched. This CDR3 contains 14 residues. The sample was PBMCs, taken after 24 months of ibrutinib treatment. The sequence derives from a human donor with chronic lymphocytic leukemia. This chain uses TRBV18 with TRBJ2-5, with 8 nucleotides matching TRBD1. The chain's CDR3 is CASSLDRGRETQYF. CDR3 coding DNA: TGTGCCAGCTCCCTCGACAGGGGACGGGAGACCCAGTACTTC.